Following are 21 T cell receptor beta chains from one sample sequenced in a study of OX40 agonist ivuxolimab in advanced cancers. Assay used: immunoSEQ multiplex PCR; TCRdb lists only in-frame clones, some missing. Altogether under 80,000 clones are present, 85% to 95% being singletons, with the ten largest covering 0.32%. Sequencing used CD4+ or CD8+ T cells sorted from blood, obtained in a trial of the OX40 agonist ivuxolimab. Receptor source: an adult with an advanced solid tumor such as melanoma, head and neck, liver or kidney cancer.

The rearrangement joins TRBV7-2 to TRBJ2-5; the match to TRBD2 covers 9 bases. The CDR3 extends over 17 amino acids. Germline V gives CDR1 SGHTA, CDR2 FQGNSA. V dropped 5 bases and J dropped 2; count of bases not matched to a gene: 12. The CDR3 sequence: CASSPVAGGASQETQYF. As DNA, the CDR3 is TGTGCCAGCAGCCCAGTGGCGGGGGGGGCATCACAAGAGACCCAGTACTTC.

The V call is TRBV29-1, the J call TRBJ1-1; TRBD1 matches 7 bases. This CDR3 is 10 amino acids long. After removal of 7 bases from V and 7 bases from J, the junction contained 3 bases not matched to a gene. CDR1 is SQVTM and CDR2 is ANQGSEA in the germline V gene. The CDR3 coding sequence is TGCAGCGCCGGACAGGTTGAAGCTTTCTTT. It translates to CSAGQVEAFF.

The V gene is TRBV19, the J gene TRBJ1-2; 7 positions match TRBD1. The J segment lost 8 bases and the V segment lost 5 bases, leaving 14 bases of the junction unmatched. This CDR3 spans 15 amino acids. From germline, CDR1 is LNHDA and CDR2 SQIVND (reference sequence). The CDR3 here is CASSAPRDSEPGYTF. The CDR3 coding sequence is TGTGCCAGTAGTGCGCCGCGGGACAGTGAGCCCGGCTACACCTTC.

V gene TRBV27 combines with J gene TRBJ2-7; D is possibly TRBD1 (5 bases). Germline CDR1 and CDR2: MNHEY and SMNVEV (reference sequence). V lost 5 bases and J 3 bases, leaving 17 bases between the germline ends. The CDR3 has 15 residues. The CDR3 protein is CASSATGFPIYEQYF. In nucleotides, the CDR3 is TGTGCCAGCAGTGCAACAGGTTTCCCCATCTACGAGCAGTACTTC.

The chain joins TRBV5-8 to TRBJ2-7; perhaps D is TRBD1 or TRBD2 (5 bases each). Germline-derived CDR1 and CDR2 are SGHTS and YDEGEE. Trimming took 6 bases from V and 2 from J, leaving 21 bases between them. The CDR3 extends over 16 amino acids. CDR3 sequence: CASIPWGSGRAYEQYF. As DNA, the CDR3 is TGTGCCAGCATTCCCTGGGGTTCGGGACGGGCCTACGAGCAGTACTTC.

The CDR3 region has the DNA TGTGCCAGCTCACCCGGTGGGGGAGCGGGAGTCAACAATGAGCAGTTCTTC. Translated, it gives CASSPGGGAGVNNEQFF. The chain combines TRBV18 with TRBJ2-1, with 8 bases that match TRBD2. Germline CDR1 reads KGHSH; CDR2 reads LQKENI. The CDR3 totals 17 residues. Unmatched junction bases numbered 12, after V lost 3 bases and J lost 5 bases.

The rearrangement links TRBV7-9 to TRBJ2-3, with TRBD2 identical over 10 bases. V was pared by 5 bases and J by 4 bases, with 6 bases of the junction left unmatched. The germline V gene encodes CDR1 SEHNR and CDR2 FQNEAQ (reference sequence). This CDR3 has 15 residues. In DNA form, the CDR3 reads TGTGCCAGCAGCCCAGCGGGAGGGCACTCAGATACGCAGTATTTT. Translating gives CASSPAGGHSDTQYF.

The chain combines TRBV10-2 with TRBJ1-1; no clear D. This CDR3 has 13 amino acids. CDR1 and CDR2 from the germline V gene are WSHSY and SAAADI. V lost 3 bases and J 0 bases, leaving 5 bases between the germline ends. The CDR3 DNA sequence: TGCGCCAGCAGTGAAAGCCTGAACACTGAAGCTTTCTTT. Translated, it gives CASSESLNTEAFF.

V usage is TRBV2 and J usage is TRBJ2-5, with TRBD1 identical over 10 bases. The J call may not be correct, given that the DNA end is closer to TRBJ2-7. Germline lookup yields CDR1 SNHLY and CDR2 FYNNEI. The CDR3 length is 14 residues. Written as DNA, the CDR3 is TGTGCCAGCAGGCCCGACAGGGGGCTGCACGAGCAGTACTTC. Amino acids: CASRPDRGLHEQYF.

The rearrangement links TRBV2 to TRBJ2-7; the D gene could be TRBD1 or TRBD2 (6 bases each). Trimming left V 8 bases short and J 3 bases short, with 23 bases between. Germline V gives CDR1 SNHLY, CDR2 FYNNEI. There are 16 residues in the CDR3. The CDR3 coding sequence is TGTGCCAGCCGGAAGGGCGGCGGGACACCCAACTACGAGCAGTACTTC. It translates to CASRKGGGTPNYEQYF.

This rearrangement joins TRBV19 to TRBJ2-2; 7 nucleotides align to TRBD1. The ends lost 7 bases at V and 9 bases at J; junction bases unmatched: 11. This CDR3 region has 14 residues. Per germline, CDR1 LNHDA and CDR2 SQIVND (reference sequence). The CDR3 loop is CASTEQGSLRELFF. The DNA for the CDR3 is TGTGCCAGTACCGAACAGGGGTCCCTCCGGGAGCTGTTTTTT.

The rearrangement uses TRBV9 and TRBJ1-1; D call uncertain. This CDR3 has 14 amino acids. Trimming removed 3 bases from V and 0 bases from J, with 9 bases in between. Germline CDR1 SGDLS, CDR2 YYNGEE. The CDR3: CASSAQSMNTEAFF. CDR3 DNA sequence: TGTGCCAGCAGCGCACAGTCTATGAACACTGAAGCTTTCTTT.

The rearrangement uses TRBV7-3 and TRBJ2-7, with D unclear. The CDR3 extends over 14 amino acids. Trimming removed 3 bases at V and 1 base at J, with 10 bases between. Looked up from germline, CDR1 is SGHTA and CDR2 is FQGTGA. CDR3 in DNA: TGTGCCAGCAGCTTGGATAGGGTTTCCTACGAGCAGTACTTC. This translates into CASSLDRVSYEQYF.

This chain links TRBV5-1 with TRBJ1-5; unclear D gene. V shed 4 bases and J shed 4 bases, with 9 bases lying between them. Germline CDR1 SGHRS, CDR2 YFSETQ. The CDR3 sequence is 13 residues long. CDR3 protein: CASSPDGNQPQHF. CDR3 nucleotides: TGCGCCAGCAGCCCGGACGGTAATCAGCCCCAGCATTTT. The entire variable domain, with the rest obtained from reference TRBV5-1 and TRBJ1-5, is as follows: KAGVTQTPRYLIKTRGQQVTLSCSPISGHRSVSWYQQTPGQGLQFLFEYFSETQRNKGNFPGRFSGRQFSNSRSEMNVSTLELGDSALYLCASSPDGNQPQHFGDGTRLSIL.

The V gene is TRBV11-2, the J gene TRBJ2-7, with TRBD2 as a possible D gene (7 bases). Germline CDR1 and CDR2: SGHAT and FQNNGV. Trimming stripped 3 bases from V and 6 bases from J, with 12 bases between. CDR3 length equals 13 residues. The CDR3 nucleotides read TGTGCCAGCAGCTTTGAGGGGGGGAGCGAGCAGTACTTC. It encodes CASSFEGGSEQYF.

This chain uses TRBV28 with TRBJ1-2; 11 nucleotides agree with TRBD1. The CDR3 is 15 residues long. J lost 8 bases, V lost 5 bases, and 10 bases had no gene match. Looked up from germline, CDR1 is MDHEN and CDR2 is SYDVKM. The CDR3 here is CASSRSGTGGVGYTF. CDR3 bases: TGTGCCAGCAGTCGCTCCGGGACAGGGGGGGTAGGCTACACCTTC.

This chain uses TRBV5-8 with TRBJ1-5; 9 bases fit TRBD1. This CDR3 contains 15 residues. Germline CDR1 is SGHTS and CDR2 is YDEGEE. With 4 bases clipped from V and 6 bases from J, the junction kept 8 bases outside the gene matches. The CDR3 coding sequence is TGTGCCAGCAGCCCGACGGGACAGGGAGGTCAGCCCCAGCATTTT. It translates to CASSPTGQGGQPQHF.

The V gene is TRBV11-2, the J gene TRBJ2-1, with D maybe TRBD2 (7 bases). The CDR3 runs 15 residues. The V gene's germline CDR1 is SGHAT and CDR2 FQNNGV. Trimming removed 5 bases from V and 9 bases from J, with 20 bases in between. This CDR3 reads CASSALGGEVLEQFF. CDR3 nucleotide sequence: TGTGCCAGCAGCGCTTTAGGGGGGGAGGTTCTTGAGCAGTTCTTC.

The chain recombines TRBV25-1 with TRBJ2-4; TRBD1 might be the D (5 bases). Per germline, CDR1 MGHDK and CDR2 SYGVNS. V shed 3 bases and J shed 6 bases, with 9 bases lying between them. The CDR3 contains 13 residues. Here the CDR3 reads CASSETQGNIQYF. CDR3 nucleotides: TGTGCCAGCAGTGAGACCCAGGGAAACATTCAGTACTTC.

V and J are TRBV11-2 and TRBJ1-6; D is uncertain. Germline-derived CDR1 and CDR2 are SGHAT and FQNNGV. Trimming cost V 1 base and J 9 bases, with 10 bases left between them. The CDR3 runs 14 residues. DNA of the CDR3: TGTGCCAGCAGCTTAGTCCGGGGATCTTCACCCCTCCACTTT. It translates to CASSLVRGSSPLHF.

The chain uses TRBV5-1 and TRBJ1-2, with D perhaps matching TRBD1 (6 bases). Trimming removed 4 bases at V and 8 bases at J, with 15 bases between. The CDR3 has 13 residues. From germline, CDR1 is SGHRS and CDR2 YFSETQ. The CDR3 loop is CASSPGGAEGYTF. CDR3 nucleotides: TGCGCCAGCAGCCCGGGGGGGGCGGAAGGCTACACCTTC.